A single sample gave rise to the 26 T cell receptor beta chains below, sequenced in a study of T-cell reconstitution after alpha-beta-depleted transplantation in children. Unique molecular identifiers tagged the TCRbeta library. MiXCR, run by TCRdb on the PCR reads, gives a single entry per CDR3 protein. Of around 94,000 distinct CDR3 sequences listed, around 6.1% were seen once; the top ten hold roughly 6.1%. This specimen consisted of PBMCs, mostly from graft donor cells, obtained 60 days after TCRalphabeta/CD19-depleted stem cell transplant. Receptors were obtained from a female patient aged 2 to 10 who had a stem cell transplant for Fanconi anemia, so the T cells may come from the graft donor.

This clonotype was observed many times. This chain uses TRBV20-1 with TRBJ2-7, with 10 bases identical to TRBD2. V lost 4 bases, J lost 7 bases, and 4 bases stayed unmatched. CDR1 is DFQATT, CDR2 SNEGSKA, per germline (reference sequence). This CDR3 region has 12 residues. DNA for the CDR3: TGCAGTGCTAAGGCTAGCGGGAGAGAGCAGTACTTC. It specifies CSAKASGREQYF.

This clonotype has a count of ten or more. The chain carries TRBV7-6 and TRBJ1-1, with D perhaps TRBD1 (5 bases). The CDR3 runs to 15 residues. Trimming removed 5 bases from V and 1 base from J, with 14 bases in between. Germline values: CDR1 SGHVS, CDR2 FNYEAQ. The CDR3 bases are TGTGCCAGCAGCCACCTCAGGGATGGGAACACTGAAGCTTTCTTT. This gives the protein CASSHLRDGNTEAFF.

J is TRBJ2-2 and V is TRBV7-6; no clear D. Germline V gene sequence: CDR1 SGHVS, CDR2 FNYEAQ. This CDR3 is built from 15 residues. V was pared by 3 bases and J by 1 base, with 9 bases between. The CDR3 region has the DNA TGTGCCAGCAGCTTGGGTACAATGAACACCGGGGAGCTGTTTTTT. Amino acid sequence: CASSLGTMNTGELFF. Looking up the rest from reference TRBV7-6 and TRBJ2-2 gives the full variable domain: GAGVSQSPRYKVTKRGQDVALRCDPISGHVSLYWYRQALGQGPEFLTYFNYEAQQDKSGLPNDRFSAERPEGSISTLTIQRTEQRDSAMYRCASSLGTMNTGELFFGEGSRLTVL.

CDR3 amino acids: CASSLLQSNQPQHF. CDR3 nucleotides: TGTGCCAGCAGTTTATTACAGAGCAATCAGCCCCAGCATTTT. The rearrangement links TRBV12-3 or TRBV12-4 to TRBJ1-5; D gene ambiguous. The length of the CDR3 is 14 residues. V lost 2 bases and J lost 1, with 6 bases in between.

In its sample, this clonotype was seen many times. J is TRBJ2-1 and V is TRBV18, with 12 bases that match TRBD2. The germline V gene has CDR1 KGHSH and CDR2 LQKENI. The CDR3 consists of 18 residues. V shed 1 base and J 8 bases; nucleotides not matched to a gene: 12. The CDR3 loop reads CASSPRFASGRAKDEQFF. The CDR3 region has the DNA TGTGCCAGCTCACCACGTTTTGCTAGCGGGAGGGCCAAAGATGAGCAGTTCTTC.

This sequence joins TRBV6-1 and TRBJ1-5; possible D gene TRBD1, 6 bases. Per the germline V gene, CDR1 is MNHNS and CDR2 is SASEGT. Trimming took off 0 bases at V and 6 bases at J, with 24 bases between the two ends. The CDR3 sequence is 19 residues long. The chain's CDR3 is CASSEAREGGGVFGQPQHF. As DNA, the CDR3 is TGTGCCAGCAGTGAAGCGCGGGAAGGCGGGGGCGTCTTCGGTCAGCCCCAGCATTTT.

In this sample, this clonotype turned up many times. V and J are TRBV5-1 and TRBJ2-2, with D possibly TRBD2 on 5 matching bases. Germline V CDR1 and CDR2: SGHRS, YFSETQ. CDR3 length equals 13 residues. Trimming removed 5 bases at V and 8 bases at J, with 13 bases between. This chain's CDR3 is CASREMGAGELFF. The CDR3 DNA reads TGCGCCAGCAGAGAGATGGGAGCTGGGGAGCTGTTTTTT.

This clonotype was detected ten times or more. The chain carries TRBV20-1 and TRBJ2-3, with D perhaps TRBD2 (5 bases). Germline CDR1 is DFQATT and CDR2 is SNEGSKA (reference sequence). This CDR3 is built from 14 residues. Trimming pared 3 bases from V and 4 bases from J, leaving 14 bases between. The CDR3: CSARDLRGPDTQYF. In DNA form, the CDR3 reads TGCAGTGCTAGGGACCTCCGGGGTCCAGATACGCAGTATTTT.

This clonotype was recorded at least ten times. The chain has TRBV29-1 and TRBJ2-4; perhaps TRBD2 as D (6 bases). The CDR3 is made up of 15 amino acids. V was pared by 5 bases and J by 8 bases, with 22 bases between. Looked up from germline, CDR1 is SQVTM and CDR2 is ANQGSEA. The CDR3 loop is CSVSFYSGGADIQYF. CDR3 nucleotide sequence: TGCAGCGTTTCCTTCTATAGCGGAGGGGCAGACATTCAGTACTTC.

In this sample, this clonotype turned up many times. V is TRBV7-3 and J is TRBJ2-5; a possible D gene is TRBD2 (5 bases). The germline V gene has CDR1 SGHTA and CDR2 FQGTGA. Trimming removed 4 bases from V and 5 bases from J, with 11 bases in between. This CDR3 comprises 13 residues. For the CDR3, the DNA is TGTGCCAGCAGCTCTAGCCCATCGGAGACCCAGTACTTC. It encodes CASSSSPSETQYF.

This clonotype was counted ten times or more. The chain links TRBV5-1 to TRBJ2-3, with TRBD1 identical over 10 bases. The V and J ends lost 5 bases and 4 bases, in that order; junction bases with no gene match: 10. In germline, CDR1 is SGHRS, CDR2 YFSETQ. This CDR3 is 16 amino acids long. The CDR3 DNA follows: TGCGCCAGCAGGTATGGCGGGACAGGGGCTTCAGATACGCAGTATTTT. It specifies CASRYGGTGASDTQYF.

In its sample, this clonotype was seen many times. The gene calls are TRBV7-2 and TRBJ2-3, with 8 bases fitting TRBD2. Germline CDR1 reads SGHTA; CDR2 reads FQGNSA. This CDR3 region has 15 residues. V was clipped by 5 bases and J by 2 bases; unmatched bases: 6. CDR3 in DNA: TGTGCCAGCAGCGTTAGCGGGATTGTCACAGATACGCAGTATTTT. Its translation is CASSVSGIVTDTQYF.

This clonotype was seen a few times. This chain uses TRBV18 with TRBJ2-7; tentatively, D is TRBD2 (5 bases). V shed 5 bases and J shed 5 bases, with 13 bases lying between them. CDR3 length equals 13 residues. Germline CDR1 is KGHSH and CDR2 is LQKENI. CDR3 nucleotide sequence: TGTGCCAGCTCAAAACACAAGGAGGACGAGCAGTACTTC. Translation: CASSKHKEDEQYF.

At least ten counts were recorded for this clonotype. V is TRBV3-1 and J is TRBJ2-1; D uncertain. Germline values: CDR1 LGHDT, CDR2 YNNKEL (reference sequence). The CDR3 loop spans 12 amino acids. Trimming cost V 5 bases and J 6 bases, with 8 bases left between them. For the CDR3, the DNA is TGTGCCAGCAGCTATTTGAGCAATGAGCAGTTCTTC. Residues: CASSYLSNEQFF.

This clonotype was recorded many times. V is TRBV29-1 and J is TRBJ2-7; TRBD1 aligns across 9 bases. Germline-derived CDR1 and CDR2 are SQVTM and ANQGSEA. The length of the CDR3 is 15 residues. Trimming took 6 bases from V and 0 from J; bases not matched to a gene: 9. The CDR3 nucleotides read TGCAGCGTAACCCCAGGACAGGGGACCTCCTACGAGCAGTACTTC. Encoded protein: CSVTPGQGTSYEQYF.

This clonotype came up many times. CDR3 nucleotides: TGCAGTGCTAGCGCCCCAGGGAGAAGCTATGGCTACACCTTC. Translating gives CSASAPGRSYGYTF. The chain employs TRBV20-1 and TRBJ1-2; maybe TRBD1 (5 bases). The CDR3 contains 14 residues. V lost 3 bases to trimming and J lost 4 bases, with 15 bases between them. Germline V CDR1 and CDR2: DFQATT, SNEGSKA (reference sequence).

A few counts support this clonotype. The CDR3 loop is CASSQVAGGADTQYF. The CDR3 nucleotides are TGTGCCAGCAGCCAGGTCGCGGGCGGCGCAGATACGCAGTATTTT. The chain carries TRBV3-1 and TRBJ2-3, with D possibly matching TRBD2 (5 bases). CDR3 size: 15 residues. CDR1 is LGHDT, CDR2 YNNKEL, per germline (reference sequence). Trimming pared 3 bases from V and 4 bases from J, leaving 14 bases between.

The J gene is TRBJ2-5, the V gene TRBV2, with D possibly TRBD1 on 6 matching bases. Trimming shortened V by 8 bases and J by 4 bases, and 20 bases separated the two germline ends. This CDR3 has 15 residues. CDR1 is SNHLY and CDR2 is FYNNEI in the germline V gene. The CDR3 DNA reads as TGTGCCAGCGGGGGACAACGAGTATTGGGAGAGACCCAGTACTTC. Residues: CASGGQRVLGETQYF.

This clonotype appeared many times. The chain links TRBV20-1 to TRBJ1-6; D may be TRBD1 (6 bases). Germline lookup yields CDR1 DFQATT and CDR2 SNEGSKA (reference sequence). This CDR3 contains 13 residues. Trimming cost V 1 base and J 7 bases, with 8 bases left between them. CDR3 coding DNA: TGCAGTGCTAGAGGACAGGCAAATTCACCCCTCCACTTT. Protein: CSARGQANSPLHF.

The chain employs TRBV28 and TRBJ2-7, with 8 bases aligning to TRBD1. Germline-derived CDR1 and CDR2 are MDHEN and SYDVKM. CDR3 length: 15 amino acids. Trimming at V came to 5 bases and at J to 0 bases, leaving 6 bases not matched to a gene. CDR3 bases: TGTGCCAGCAGTCCTTCCGGGACAGGCTCCTACGAGCAGTACTTC. Its protein is CASSPSGTGSYEQYF.

This clonotype was observed many times. The rearrangement joins TRBV6-4 to TRBJ2-3; 9 bases fit TRBD2. The CDR3 consists of 15 residues. The J segment lost 0 bases and the V segment lost 3 bases, leaving 1 base of the junction unmatched. Germline CDR1 MRHNA, CDR2 SNTAGT. CDR3 DNA: TGTGCCAGCAGTGAGCGGGGGGGCAGCACAGATACGCAGTATTTT. Protein: CASSERGGSTDTQYF.

This clonotype has ten or more counts. The chain couples TRBV9 to TRBJ2-1; D ambiguous. Per germline, CDR1 SGDLS and CDR2 YYNGEE. The V end lost 0 bases, the J end lost 9 bases, and 10 bases lay between the germline ends. The CDR3 consists of 13 residues. CDR3 sequence reads: CASSVEAQSEQFF. CDR3 nucleotides: TGTGCCAGCAGCGTAGAAGCACAGAGTGAGCAGTTCTTC.

This clonotype was recorded many times. V and J are TRBV24-1 and TRBJ2-3; either TRBD1 or TRBD2 may supply D (5 bases each). From germline, CDR1 is KGHDR and CDR2 SFDVKD. Trimming took off 4 bases at V and 8 bases at J, with 12 bases between the two ends. This CDR3 region has 13 residues. CDR3 in DNA: TGTGCCACCAGTGACGTCACAGGAGGTACGCAGTATTTT. Protein: CATSDVTGGTQYF.

This clonotype appeared many times. V and J are TRBV9 and TRBJ2-3; no reliable D call. CDR3 size: 15 residues. Germline V gene lookup returns CDR1 SGDLS and CDR2 YYNGEE. Trimming pared 7 bases from V and 0 bases from J, leaving 15 bases between. CDR3 residues: CASGSSSPSTDTQYF. As DNA, the CDR3 is TGTGCCAGCGGCTCATCGAGCCCTAGCACAGATACGCAGTATTTT.

In DNA form, the CDR3 reads TGTGCCAGCAGCTTAGCTCCTGGAAACACCATATATTTT. It is translated as CASSLAPGNTIYF. This chain joins TRBV7-8 and TRBJ1-3; D uncertain. Germline values: CDR1 SGHVS, CDR2 FQNEAQ. The CDR3 runs to 13 residues. V was pared by 0 bases and J by 2 bases, with 2 bases between.

J is TRBJ2-7 and V is TRBV5-1, with D perhaps TRBD1 or TRBD2 (5 bases each). CDR3 length equals 15 residues. V was pared by 5 bases and J by 0 bases, with 15 bases between. Germline loops: CDR1 SGHRS, CDR2 YFSETQ. The CDR3 protein is CASRSGTASSYEQYF. CDR3 nucleotide sequence: TGCGCCAGCAGGTCTGGGACGGCTAGCTCCTACGAGCAGTACTTC.